These 8 T cell receptor beta chains came from one sample sequenced in a study of beta chain features in type 1 diabetes. All of the isolated RNA was reverse transcribed, so expressed TCRB transcripts were sequenced. Libraries were prepared by immunoSEQ multiplex PCR; TCRdb keeps only in-frame clonotypes and omits some of them. The table includes tens of thousands of clones, approximately 56% detected once. The material sequenced was Tregs from blood. These receptor sequences come from a woman under 30 in good health.

This chain links TRBV18 with TRBJ1-2, with 9 positions matching TRBD1. Looked up from germline, CDR1 is KGHSH and CDR2 is LQKENI. The CDR3 sequence is 13 residues long. V shed 5 bases and J 8 bases; nucleotides not matched to a gene: 6. The CDR3 DNA reads TGTGCCAGCTCAGCTGGACAGGGGATCGGCTACACCTTC. The encoded protein is CASSAGQGIGYTF.

This clone was seen a few times. J is TRBJ2-7 and V is TRBV4-1, with D perhaps matching TRBD2 (7 bases). The CDR3 is made up of 17 amino acids. V was trimmed by 0 bases and J by 7 bases, leaving 22 bases between them. Germline V gene sequence: CDR1 MGHRA, CDR2 YSYEKL. The CDR3 DNA follows: TGCGCCAGCAGCCAAGATAGGGGGGAGGGCCAACGAGGGGAGCAGTACTTC. This gives the protein CASSQDRGEGQRGEQYF.

The table lists this clone with a few counts. The chain employs TRBV9 and TRBJ2-7; 11 nucleotides match TRBD2. V was pared by 4 bases and J by 0 bases, with 3 bases of the junction left unmatched. Per the germline V gene, CDR1 is SGDLS and CDR2 is YYNGEE. CDR3 length: 15 amino acids. CDR3 sequence: CASSPGLAASYEQYF. Written as DNA, the CDR3 is TGTGCCAGCAGCCCGGGACTAGCGGCCTCCTACGAGCAGTACTTC.

The chain recombines TRBV7-6 with TRBJ2-1; 12 bases agree with TRBD2. With 0 bases clipped from V and 6 bases from J, the junction kept 3 bases outside the gene matches. Germline V gives CDR1 SGHVS, CDR2 FNYEAQ. The CDR3 contains 16 residues. The CDR3: CASSLARLAGANEQFF. The DNA for the CDR3 is TGTGCCAGCAGCTTAGCCCGACTAGCGGGAGCCAATGAGCAGTTCTTC.

Comments on this clone: At one of its ends the junction is not consistent with the germline gene, which may arise from a read error. The V call is TRBV28, the J call TRBJ2-3; 9 positions agree with TRBD2. Per the germline V gene, CDR1 is MDHEN and CDR2 is SYDVKM. The CDR3 loop spans 17 amino acids. The CDR3 bases are TGTGCCAGCATTTTAGGGGCTAGCGGGATAAAGGGAGATACGCAGTATTTT. This translates into CASILGASGIKGDTQYF.

This clone has more than one count but fewer than ten. The chain carries TRBV30 and TRBJ2-1; 7 nucleotides agree with TRBD2. Germline lookup yields CDR1 GTSNPN and CDR2 SVGIG (reference sequence). V lost 7 bases and J lost 6; bases outside the gene matches: 9. The CDR3 sequence is 13 residues long. The chain's CDR3 is CAFIRAGANEQFF. The CDR3, as DNA: TGTGCCTTTATACGGGCGGGAGCCAATGAGCAGTTCTTC. The whole variable domain, remainder taken from reference TRBV30 and TRBJ2-1, is SQTIHQWPATLVQPVGSPLSLECTVEGTSNPNLYWYRQAAGRGLQLLFYSVGIGQISSEVPQNLSASRPQDRQFILSSKKLLLSDSGFYLCAFIRAGANEQFFGPGTRLTVL.

Within the sample, this clone is medium-sized. The rearrangement links TRBV7-9 to TRBJ2-1; the match to TRBD2 covers 8 bases. Germline values: CDR1 SEHNR, CDR2 FQNEAQ (reference sequence). Trimming cost V 3 bases and J 4 bases; bases outside gene matches: 5. CDR3 length: 15 amino acids. The CDR3: CASSFPGTRYNEQFF. The CDR3 DNA reads TGTGCCAGCAGCTTCCCCGGGACTAGATACAATGAGCAGTTCTTC.

This clone was detected only a few times. The rearrangement uses TRBV19 and TRBJ1-5, with 7 nucleotides matching TRBD1. This CDR3 comprises 14 residues. Germline CDR1 and CDR2: LNHDA and SQIVND (reference sequence). V lost 10 bases to trimming and J lost 2 bases; unmatched junction nucleotides: 8. CDR3 nucleotides: TGTGCCACCGACCAGGGACAGCGCAATCAGCCCCAGCATTTT. It translates to CATDQGQRNQPQHF.